Below, 11 T cell receptor beta chains from the same sample are listed, as sequenced in a study of STAT3 mutations in large granular lymphocyte leukemia (dated by TCRdb to the late 2010s). To prepare the library, the immunoSEQ multiplex PCR assay was applied. In TCRdb, the immuneACCESS table is reduced to in-frame sequences with V and J assigned. These tables do not hold every clone; where another copy was compared, an unresolved V gene accounts for under half, and the others remain unexplained. The sample contains around 1,800 clones, 62% of them found a single time. Approximately 68% of the sample is held by the ten biggest clonotypes. Beyond this particular receptor, the publication reports: At least one immunodominant TCRbeta clonotype was identified in every T-LGLL patient, and multiple immunodominant subclonotypes were identified in about half of the T-LGLL patients.

Antigens for these TCRs are unknown. Sequenced input: peripheral blood mononuclear cells. These receptors came from a man aged 55 to 70 with T-cell large granular lymphocyte leukemia. Some clones in this sample may be carry-over from other donors' samples. The age is the age at diagnosis.

This chain uses TRBV7-9 with TRBJ2-3, with D unclear. The ends were cut back, 0 bases at V and 1 base at J, with 8 bases in the middle. CDR1 and CDR2 from the germline V gene are SEHNR and FQNEAQ (reference sequence). The CDR3 length is 15 residues. This CDR3 is CASSLAAGGTDTQYF. The CDR3 DNA follows: TGTGCCAGCAGCTTAGCGGCAGGAGGCACAGATACGCAGTATTTT.

The chain combines TRBV18 with TRBJ1-5; D gene unclear. The CDR3 contains 14 residues. V gave up 0 bases and J gave up 7 bases, with 10 bases separating them. Germline-derived CDR1 and CDR2 are KGHSH and LQKENI. This chain's CDR3 is CASSPPNGEQPQHF. For the CDR3, the DNA is TGTGCCAGCTCACCACCAAATGGGGAACAGCCCCAGCATTTT.

The chain carries TRBV18 and TRBJ1-1; no firm D call. Germline V gives CDR1 KGHSH, CDR2 LQKENI. This CDR3 is built from 14 residues. Trimming took off 5 bases at V and 2 bases at J, with 12 bases between the two ends. CDR3 in amino acids: CASSGFVQNTEAFF. Here the CDR3 DNA reads TGTGCCAGCTCAGGATTTGTTCAAAACACTGAAGCTTTCTTT. The full variable domain, completed using reference TRBV18 and TRBJ1-1, is NAGVMQNPRHLVRRRGQEARLRCSPMKGHSHVYWYRQLPEEGLKFMVYLQKENIIDESGMPKERFSAEFPKEGPSILRIQQVVRGDSAAYFCASSGFVQNTEAFFGQGTRLTVV.

The chain recombines TRBV10-2 with TRBJ2-7; no clear D gene. The CDR3 sequence is 13 residues long. Germline loops: CDR1 WSHSY, CDR2 SAAADI. The V end was cut by 4 bases, the J end by 4 bases, with 11 bases between. This CDR3 reads CASSAVGIYEQYF. The CDR3, as DNA: TGCGCCAGCAGTGCCGTGGGAATTTACGAGCAGTACTTC.

V usage is TRBV7-9 and J usage is TRBJ1-2; D is uncertain. This CDR3 comprises 12 residues. V gave up 5 bases and J gave up 2 bases, with 6 bases separating them. Looked up from germline, CDR1 is SEHNR and CDR2 is FQNEAQ (reference sequence). CDR3 DNA sequence: TGTGCCAGCAGCCCCCAAAACTATGGCTACACCTTC. It encodes CASSPQNYGYTF.

This clone appeared a few times. The chain carries TRBV5-1 and TRBJ2-3; D perhaps matches TRBD1 (6 bases). The germline gives CDR1 SGHRS, CDR2 YFSETQ. Trimming stripped 2 bases from V and 1 base from J, with 8 bases between. The CDR3 sequence is 14 residues long. The CDR3 protein is CASSFGQRTDTQYF. CDR3 nucleotides: TGCGCCAGCAGCTTTGGACAGCGCACAGATACGCAGTATTTT.

This clone was seen only a few times. This chain connects TRBV6-5 to TRBJ1-2, with 11 bases that match TRBD1. The trim removed 5 bases at V and 3 bases at J, leaving 2 bases unmatched. Germline V gene sequence: CDR1 MNHEY, CDR2 SVGAGI. The CDR3 covers 14 residues. The CDR3 reads CASSVGQGDYGYTF. The CDR3 coding sequence is TGTGCCAGCAGTGTGGGACAGGGGGACTATGGCTACACCTTC.

The chain's CDR3 is CAWTGTGDEKLFF. DNA of the CDR3: TGTGCCTGGACCGGGACAGGGGATGAAAAACTGTTTTTT. The chain couples TRBV30 to TRBJ1-4; 10 nucleotides agree with TRBD1. The CDR3 runs to 13 residues. The J segment lost 6 bases and the V segment lost 4 bases, leaving 2 bases of the junction unmatched. Germline V gives CDR1 GTSNPN, CDR2 SVGIG (reference sequence).

V is TRBV25-1 and J is TRBJ1-4; no clear D gene. V was clipped by 8 bases and J by 10 bases, with 2 bases between them. This CDR3 region has 8 residues. Looked up from germline, CDR1 is MGHDK and CDR2 is SYGVNS. The CDR3 loop is CASLKLFF. Written as DNA, the CDR3 is TGTGCCAGCCTAAAACTGTTTTTT.

In this sample, this clone turned up once. The genes are TRBV7-9 and TRBJ2-5; no reliable D call. V was pared by 8 bases and J by 4 bases, with 14 bases between. The germline CDR1 and CDR2 sequences are SEHNR and FQNEAQ (reference sequence). The CDR3 has 13 residues. This chain's CDR3 is CASAPKGPETQYF. CDR3 DNA sequence: TGTGCCAGCGCCCCGAAGGGTCCAGAGACCCAGTACTTC.

This sequence joins TRBV5-1 and TRBJ1-3, with D perhaps matching TRBD1 (6 bases). The length of the CDR3 is 14 residues. The germline CDR1 and CDR2 sequences are SGHRS and YFSETQ. V lost 5 bases and J 2 bases, leaving 11 bases between the germline ends. In DNA, the CDR3 is TGCGCCAGCAGTTCAGGGGTGCCTGGAAACACCATATATTTT. Amino acid sequence: CASSSGVPGNTIYF. Looking up the rest from reference TRBV5-1 and TRBJ1-3 gives the full variable domain: KAGVTQTPRYLIKTRGQQVTLSCSPISGHRSVSWYQQTPGQGLQFLFEYFSETQRNKGNFPGRFSGRQFSNSRSEMNVSTLELGDSALYLCASSSGVPGNTIYFGEGSWLTVV.